The rows below give T cell receptor beta chains drawn from one sample of a study of response to subunit inactivated influenza vaccine. TCRdb redid the calling of the RT-PCR reads with MiXCR, one entry per CDR3 protein. Among about 520,000 distinct CDR3 sequences listed, 25% were seen once. This specimen was CD4+ T cells sorted from PBMCs, taken less than 6 days after vaccination. Every receptor here comes from a man aged 50 to 59 who received an inactivated influenza vaccine. The CDR3 runs from the conserved cysteine through the conserved F or W. D genes are given only for firm matches. Size is omitted from some rows. Given values are once, few, many or a class for expanded clones.

v_gene	d_gene	abundance	len	j_gene	CDR3aa	CDR3nt
TRBV12-3/TRBV12-4	-	many	13	TRBJ1-1	CASRFSDGTEAFF	TGTGCCAGCAGGTTCTCGGACGGGACTGAAGCTTTCTTT
TRBV5-1	-	-	14	TRBJ1-4	CASRPGTTNEKLFF	TGCGCCAGCAGGCCCGGGACTACTAATGAAAAACTGTTTTTT
TRBV7-9	TRBD2	-	15	TRBJ2-1	CASSGPSGSYNEQFF	TGTGCCAGCAGCGGACCTAGCGGGAGTTACAATGAGCAGTTCTTC
TRBV11-1	-	few	21	TRBJ2-1	CASINAGYINAGALAYNEQFF	TGTGCCAGCATCAATGCTGGTTACATCAACGCAGGGGCCTTGGCATACAATGAGCAGTTCTTC
TRBV19	-	once	14	TRBJ1-1	CASSPGRTGTEAFF	TGTGCCAGTAGTCCGGGACGGACGGGCACTGAAGCTTTCTTT
TRBV6-1	-	-	14	TRBJ1-6	CASRDVGANSPLHF	TGTGCCAGCAGAGACGTAGGGGCTAATTCACCCCTCCACTTT
TRBV20-1	TRBD2	-	13	TRBJ2-7	CSAQREGLYEQYF	TGCAGTGCTCAGCGGGAGGGCCTCTACGAGCAGTACTTC
TRBV21-1	-	-	14	TRBJ2-6	CAKNGGQGDNVLTF	TGTGCCAAAAATGGGGGACAGGGCGACAACGTCCTGACTTTC
TRBV7-9	-	-	14	TRBJ2-7	CASSPPPGNYEQYF	TGTGCCAGCAGCCCACCCCCGGGGAACTACGAGCAGTACTTC
TRBV4-3	TRBD2	few	20	TRBJ2-1	CASSQDPASGRASSYNEQFF	TGCGCCAGCAGCCAAGATCCGGCTAGCGGGAGGGCAAGCTCCTACAATGAGCAGTTCTTC
TRBV20-1	-	few	15	TRBJ1-1	CSATLYGSVPTEAFF	TGCAGTGCTACCCTCTATGGGTCCGTCCCCACTGAAGCTTTCTTT
TRBV7-8	-	-	14	TRBJ2-1	CASSFRGGYNEQFF	TGTGCCAGCAGCTTCAGGGGGGGATACAATGAGCAGTTCTTC
TRBV12-3/TRBV12-4	-	many	14	TRBJ1-3	CASSFGQRGNTIYF	TGTGCCAGCAGTTTCGGGCAGAGAGGAAACACCATATATTTT
TRBV20-1	-	-	15	TRBJ1-6	CSARVRAGNNSPLHF	TGCAGTGCTAGAGTAAGGGCGGGTAATAATTCACCCCTCCACTTT
TRBV5-1	TRBD1	-	18	TRBJ1-5	CASSPGTGGQRGNQPQHF	TGCGCCAGCAGCCCAGGGACAGGGGGCCAACGGGGGAATCAGCCCCAGCATTTT
TRBV7-2	TRBD2	-	17	TRBJ2-5	CASSLRLAGVIGETQYF	TGTGCCAGCAGCCTAAGACTAGCGGGAGTAATAGGGGAGACCCAGTACTTC
TRBV5-1	TRBD1	-	16	TRBJ2-6	CASKDTGGAGANVLTF	TGCGCCAGCAAGGATACAGGGGGAGCTGGGGCCAACGTCCTGACTTTC
TRBV6-2/TRBV6-3	TRBD1	few	15	TRBJ2-7	CASSHLGQGGYEQYF	TGTGCCAGCAGCCACCTGGGACAGGGGGGTTACGAGCAGTACTTC
TRBV5-1	-	-	15	TRBJ2-2	CASSLIQINTGELFF	TGCGCCAGCAGCTTGATACAGATCAACACCGGGGAGCTGTTTTTT
TRBV10-3	TRBD2	-	15	TRBJ2-5	CAISETSGGIETQYF	TGTGCCATCAGTGAGACTAGCGGGGGGATAGAGACCCAGTACTTC
TRBV6-1	TRBD2	-	16	TRBJ2-7	CASTILAERHRGEQYF	TGTGCCAGCACCATACTAGCGGAGAGACATCGGGGCGAGCAGTACTTC
TRBV3-1	-	-	14	TRBJ1-2	CASSLRSVGDGYTF	TGTGCCAGCAGCCTACGATCCGTCGGGGATGGCTACACCTTC
TRBV15	-	-	14	TRBJ2-1	CATSRDLEGGEQFF	TGTGCCACCAGCAGAGATCTGGAGGGAGGTGAGCAGTTCTTC
TRBV28	-	-	14	TRBJ2-5	CASRPRDFRGTQYF	TGTGCCAGCAGGCCCCGGGACTTCCGGGGGACCCAGTACTTC
TRBV7-9	TRBD2	-	14	TRBJ2-4	CASSPGGGANIQYF	TGTGCCAGCAGCCCCGGGGGGGGCGCAAACATTCAGTACTTC
TRBV20-1	TRBD2	few	13	TRBJ2-5	CSASGTSGGAQYF	TGCAGTGCATCCGGGACTAGCGGGGGGGCCCAGTACTTC
TRBV24-1	TRBD2	-	18	TRBJ2-4	CATSDPQTSGRAKNIQYF	TGTGCCACCAGTGACCCGCAAACTAGCGGGAGGGCCAAGAACATTCAGTACTTC
TRBV2	-	few	17	TRBJ2-3	CASNPPLGVVFTDTQYF	TGTGCCAGCAACCCTCCCCTCGGAGTCGTCTTTACAGATACGCAGTATTTT
TRBV7-9	-	-	12	TRBJ2-7	CASSFPSGEQYF	TGTGCCAGCAGCTTCCCATCGGGTGAGCAGTACTTC
TRBV7-8	-	few	15	TRBJ1-2	CASSLVQGTPYGYTF	TGTGCCAGCAGCTTAGTTCAGGGCACTCCCTATGGCTACACCTTC
TRBV20-1	-	-	12	TRBJ2-7	CSALQQGYEQYF	TGCAGTGCCCTACAACAGGGCTACGAGCAGTACTTC
TRBV7-8	-	-	13	TRBJ2-5	CASTGGAGETQYF	TGTGCCAGTACGGGTGGGGCCGGAGAGACCCAGTACTTC
TRBV5-5	TRBD2	-	18	TRBJ2-2	CASSLMRLAGRGTGELFF	TGTGCCAGCAGCTTAATGCGACTAGCGGGAAGGGGCACCGGGGAGCTGTTTTTT
TRBV7-6	-	-	16	TRBJ1-3	CASTLQAVASGNTIYF	TGTGCCAGCACCTTACAGGCAGTAGCCTCTGGAAACACCATATATTTT
TRBV7-9	TRBD2	few	15	TRBJ2-5	CASSLSLRGAETQYF	TGTGCCAGCAGCTTAAGTTTGCGGGGGGCGGAGACCCAGTACTTC
TRBV29-1	-	few	12	TRBJ1-1	CSVASGNTEAFF	TGCAGCGTCGCTTCGGGGAACACTGAAGCTTTCTTT
TRBV14	TRBD2	-	16	TRBJ2-1	CASSPLAGGRRDEQFF	TGTGCCAGCAGCCCGCTAGCGGGAGGGCGACGGGACGAGCAGTTCTTC
TRBV5-5	TRBD1	few	16	TRBJ2-5	CASSLAVTGGAETQYF	TGTGCCAGCAGCTTGGCCGTTACAGGGGGAGCAGAGACCCAGTACTTC
TRBV15	TRBD2	-	14	TRBJ2-7	CATRRSGTSYEQYF	TGTGCCACAAGACGGAGCGGGACTTCCTACGAGCAGTACTTC
TRBV6-5	TRBD1	-	15	TRBJ1-2	CASSYSTGQGYGYTF	TGTGCCAGCAGTTACTCGACGGGACAGGGTTATGGCTACACCTTC
TRBV4-1	-	-	15	TRBJ2-5	CASSQDVSGPETQYF	TGCGCCAGCAGCCAAGATGTCTCCGGGCCAGAGACCCAGTACTTC
TRBV7-2	TRBD1	-	16	TRBJ2-3	CASSRRTGILTDTQYF	TGTGCCAGCAGCCGACGGACAGGGATACTCACAGATACGCAGTATTTT
TRBV20-1	TRBD1	few	15	TRBJ1-6	CSATRQGSYNSPLHF	TGCAGTGCCACTAGACAGGGATCCTATAATTCACCCCTCCACTTT
TRBV12-3/TRBV12-4	-	many	11	TRBJ2-1	CASSFGNEQFF	TGCGCCAGCAGCTTTGGGAATGAGCAGTTCTTC
TRBV7-3	-	-	15	TRBJ2-1	CASSLLGQANNEQFF	TGTGCCAGCAGCTTATTGGGGCAGGCGAACAATGAGCAGTTCTTC